This T cell receptor beta chain was observed in a study of T-cell memory formation after mild COVID-19. Study summary: Clusters of TCRs were largely donor specific. General observations from the study: Second-wave clones reaching peak frequency on day 37 lacked confirmed SARS-CoV-2 specificity. From day 15 to 85, contracting clones were balanced between CD4 and CD8, whereas later expanders leaned toward CD4+.

The table lists this clonotype with a few counts. Its antigen remains unknown. Germline assignment: CDR1 KGHDR and CDR2 SFDVKD. Trimming left V 5 bases short and J 1 base short, with 12 bases between. This CDR3 comprises 15 residues. TCRdb used MiXCR to reprocess the 5' RACE reads, holding one entry per CDR3 protein. The data show about 340,000 distinct CDR3 sequences, roughly 21% seen once. The J gene is TRBJ2-3, the V gene TRBV24-1; either TRBD1 or TRBD2 may supply D (6 bases each). Input material: PBMCs or a T cell subset sorted from them (not recorded which). This sequence was found in an adult woman who had mild COVID-19 (a few samples of this study predate the infection). Cell type and time point are not known. The CDR3 region has the DNA TGTGCCACCAGTGTCGGGGGCGTGGGCACAGATACGCAGTATTTT. Its protein is CATSVGGVGTDTQYF.